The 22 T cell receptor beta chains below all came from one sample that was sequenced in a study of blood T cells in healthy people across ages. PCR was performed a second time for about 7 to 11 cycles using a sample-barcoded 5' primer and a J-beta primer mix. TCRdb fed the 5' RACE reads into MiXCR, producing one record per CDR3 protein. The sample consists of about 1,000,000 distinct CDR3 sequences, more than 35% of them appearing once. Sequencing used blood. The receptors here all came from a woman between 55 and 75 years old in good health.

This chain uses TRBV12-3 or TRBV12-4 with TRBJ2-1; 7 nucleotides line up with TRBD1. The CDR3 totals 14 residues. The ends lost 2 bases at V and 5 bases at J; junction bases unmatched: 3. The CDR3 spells CASSLRGTDNEQFF. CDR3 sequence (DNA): TGTGCCAGCAGTTTAAGGGGGACAGACAATGAGCAGTTCTTC.

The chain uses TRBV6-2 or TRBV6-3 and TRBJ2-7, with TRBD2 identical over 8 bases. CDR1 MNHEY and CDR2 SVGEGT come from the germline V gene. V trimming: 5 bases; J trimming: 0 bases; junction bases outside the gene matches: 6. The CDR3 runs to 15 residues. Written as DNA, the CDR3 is TGTGCCAGCAGTCCCCCGCTAGCGGGCTCCTACGAGCAGTACTTC. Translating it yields CASSPPLAGSYEQYF.

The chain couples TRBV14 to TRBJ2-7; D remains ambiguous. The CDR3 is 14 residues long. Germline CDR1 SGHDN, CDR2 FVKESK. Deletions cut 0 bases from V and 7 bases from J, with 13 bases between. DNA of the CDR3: TGTGCCAGCAGCCAAGATCTTTATGTGGGGGAGCAGTACTTC. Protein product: CASSQDLYVGEQYF. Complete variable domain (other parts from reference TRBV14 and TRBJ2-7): EAGVTQFPSHSVIEKGQTVTLRCDPISGHDNLYWYRRVMGKEIKFLLHFVKESKQDESGMPNNRFLAERTGGTYSTLKVQPAELEDSGVYFCASSQDLYVGEQYFGPGTRLTVT.

CDR3 sequence (DNA): TGTGCCAGCAGCTCCGGGCTAGGGGCCAACGTCCTGACTTTC. Its protein is CASSSGLGANVLTF. The chain has TRBV27 and TRBJ2-6; D unresolved. Germline lookup yields CDR1 MNHEY and CDR2 SMNVEV (reference sequence). The CDR3 runs to 14 residues. V was trimmed by 6 bases and J by 4 bases, leaving 10 bases between them.

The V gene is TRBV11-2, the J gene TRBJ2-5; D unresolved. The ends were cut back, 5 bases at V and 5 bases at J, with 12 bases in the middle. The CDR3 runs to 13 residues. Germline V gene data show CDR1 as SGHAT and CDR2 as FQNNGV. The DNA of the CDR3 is TGTGCCAGCAGCGGGGTTGTCCGGGAGACCCAGTACTTC. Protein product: CASSGVVRETQYF.

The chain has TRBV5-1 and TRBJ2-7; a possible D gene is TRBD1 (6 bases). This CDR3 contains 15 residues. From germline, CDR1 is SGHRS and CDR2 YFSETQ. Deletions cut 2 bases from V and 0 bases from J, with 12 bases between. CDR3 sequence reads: CASSFLPGVSYEQYF. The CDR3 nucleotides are TGCGCCAGCAGCTTTCTGCCAGGGGTCTCCTACGAGCAGTACTTC.

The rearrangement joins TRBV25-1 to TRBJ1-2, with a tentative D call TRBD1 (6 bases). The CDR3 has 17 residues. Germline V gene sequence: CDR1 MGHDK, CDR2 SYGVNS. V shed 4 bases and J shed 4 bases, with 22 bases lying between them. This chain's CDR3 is CASSALNPGQSSYGYTF. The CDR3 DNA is TGTGCCAGCAGTGCCCTTAATCCGGGACAAAGTTCCTATGGCTACACCTTC.

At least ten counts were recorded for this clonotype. CDR3 in amino acids: CASSLAAGTEAFF. As DNA, the CDR3 is TGTGCCAGCAGCTTGGCCGCCGGTACGGAAGCTTTCTTT. The chain carries TRBV5-5 and TRBJ1-1; D is undetermined. Germline-derived CDR1 and CDR2 are SGHKS and YYEKEE (reference sequence). The CDR3 sequence is 13 residues long. V shed 0 bases and J shed 8 bases, with 11 bases lying between them.

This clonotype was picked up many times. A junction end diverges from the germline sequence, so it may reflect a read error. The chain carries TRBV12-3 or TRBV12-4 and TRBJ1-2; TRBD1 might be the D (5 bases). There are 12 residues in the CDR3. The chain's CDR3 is CASSLGVYGYTF. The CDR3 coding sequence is TGTGCCAGCAGCTTAGGGGTCTATGGCTACACCTTC.

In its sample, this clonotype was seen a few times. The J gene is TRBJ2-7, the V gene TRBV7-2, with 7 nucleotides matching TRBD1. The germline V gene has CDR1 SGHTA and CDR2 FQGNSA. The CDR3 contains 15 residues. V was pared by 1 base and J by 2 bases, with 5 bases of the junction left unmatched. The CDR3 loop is CASSLVWTGTYEQYF. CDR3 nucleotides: TGTGCCAGCAGCTTAGTCTGGACAGGCACCTACGAGCAGTACTTC.

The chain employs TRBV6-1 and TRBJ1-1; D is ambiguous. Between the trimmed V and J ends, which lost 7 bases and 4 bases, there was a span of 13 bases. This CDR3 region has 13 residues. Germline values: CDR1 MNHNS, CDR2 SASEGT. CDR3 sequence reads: CASTIGSPTEAFF. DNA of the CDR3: TGTGCCAGCACGATTGGCAGCCCCACTGAAGCTTTCTTT.

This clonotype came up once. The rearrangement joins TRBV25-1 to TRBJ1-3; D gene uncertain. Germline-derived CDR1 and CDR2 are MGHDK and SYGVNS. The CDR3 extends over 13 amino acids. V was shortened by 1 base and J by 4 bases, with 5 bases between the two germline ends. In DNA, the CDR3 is TGTGCCAGCAGTGAATTCGCCGGAAACACCATATATTTT. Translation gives CASSEFAGNTIYF.

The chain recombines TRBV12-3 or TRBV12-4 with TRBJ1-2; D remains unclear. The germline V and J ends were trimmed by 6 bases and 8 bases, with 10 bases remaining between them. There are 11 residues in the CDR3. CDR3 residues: CASSHRSGYTF. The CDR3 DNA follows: TGTGCCAGCAGCCACCGTTCGGGCTACACCTTC.

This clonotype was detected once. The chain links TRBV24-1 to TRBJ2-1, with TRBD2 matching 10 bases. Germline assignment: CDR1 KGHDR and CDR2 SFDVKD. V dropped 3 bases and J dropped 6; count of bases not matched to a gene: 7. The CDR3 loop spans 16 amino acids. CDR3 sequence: CATSDPLAGASNEQFF. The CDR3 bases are TGTGCCACCAGTGATCCTCTAGCGGGAGCTTCCAATGAGCAGTTCTTC.

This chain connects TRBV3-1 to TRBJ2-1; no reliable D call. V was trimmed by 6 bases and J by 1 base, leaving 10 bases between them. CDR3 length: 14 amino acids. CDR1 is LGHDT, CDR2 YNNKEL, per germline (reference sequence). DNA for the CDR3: TGTGCCAGCAGACCTCAGGAGTCCTACAATGAGCAGTTCTTC. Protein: CASRPQESYNEQFF.

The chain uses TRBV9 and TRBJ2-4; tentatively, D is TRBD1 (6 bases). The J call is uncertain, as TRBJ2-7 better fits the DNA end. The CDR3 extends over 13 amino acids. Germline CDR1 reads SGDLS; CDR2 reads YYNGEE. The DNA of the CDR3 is TGTGCCAGCAGCCCTGACAGGAACGACGAGCAGTACTTC. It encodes CASSPDRNDEQYF.

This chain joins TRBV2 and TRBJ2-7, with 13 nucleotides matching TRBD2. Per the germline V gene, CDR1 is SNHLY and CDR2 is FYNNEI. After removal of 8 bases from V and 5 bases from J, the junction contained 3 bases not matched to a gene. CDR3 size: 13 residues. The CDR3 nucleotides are TGTGCCAGCGGGACTAGCGGGAACAACGAGCAGTACTTC. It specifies CASGTSGNNEQYF.

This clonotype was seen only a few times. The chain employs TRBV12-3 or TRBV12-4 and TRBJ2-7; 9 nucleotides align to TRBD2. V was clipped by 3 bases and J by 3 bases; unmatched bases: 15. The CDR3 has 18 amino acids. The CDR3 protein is CASSFFPREASGDYEQYF. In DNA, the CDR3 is TGTGCCAGCAGTTTTTTCCCCCGGGAGGCTAGCGGGGACTACGAGCAGTACTTC.

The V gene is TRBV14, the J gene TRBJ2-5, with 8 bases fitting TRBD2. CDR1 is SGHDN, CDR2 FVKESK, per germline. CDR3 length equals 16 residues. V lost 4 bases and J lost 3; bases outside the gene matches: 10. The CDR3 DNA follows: TGTGCCAGCAGCCTTTGGACTAGCCCCGGGGAAGAGACCCAGTACTTC. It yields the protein CASSLWTSPGEETQYF.

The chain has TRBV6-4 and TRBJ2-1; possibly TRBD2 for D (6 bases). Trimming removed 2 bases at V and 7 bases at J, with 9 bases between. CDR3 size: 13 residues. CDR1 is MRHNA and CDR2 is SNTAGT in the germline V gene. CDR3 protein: CASSDRAGNEQFF. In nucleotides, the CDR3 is TGTGCCAGCAGTGACAGGGCGGGGAATGAGCAGTTCTTC.

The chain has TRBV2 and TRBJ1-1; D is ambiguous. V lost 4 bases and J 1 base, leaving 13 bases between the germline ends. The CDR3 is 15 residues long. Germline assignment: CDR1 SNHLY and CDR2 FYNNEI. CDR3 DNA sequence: TGTGCCAGCAGTGTATCTGGCATTCGGAACACTGAAGCTTTCTTT. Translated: CASSVSGIRNTEAFF.

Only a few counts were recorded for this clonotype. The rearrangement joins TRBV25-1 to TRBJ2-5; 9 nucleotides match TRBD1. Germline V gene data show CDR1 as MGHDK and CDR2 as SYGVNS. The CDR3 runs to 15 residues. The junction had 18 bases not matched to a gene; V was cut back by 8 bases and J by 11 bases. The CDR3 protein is CASSTGTGMGNEQYF. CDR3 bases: TGTGCCAGCTCAACCGGGACAGGGATGGGGAATGAGCAGTACTTC. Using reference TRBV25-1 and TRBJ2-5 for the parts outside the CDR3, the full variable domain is EADIYQTPRYLVIGTGKKITLECSQTMGHDKMYWYQQDPGMELHLIHYSYGVNSTEKGDLSSESTVSRIRTEHFPLTLESARPSHTSQYLCASSTGTGMGNEQYFGPGTRLLVL.